This TCR beta chain appears in the sequencing data of a study of vaccination effects on CD4 cells after COVID-19. This clone was observed a few times. Antigen unknown. The CDR3 is made up of 15 amino acids. Germline trimming cut 5 bases from V and 4 bases from J; bases unmatched to any gene: 6. Germline V CDR1 and CDR2: SEHNR, FQNEAQ (reference sequence). Sequencing was preceded by expansion of antigen-specific CD4+ T cells with viral peptide pools in the ViraFEST assay. Once cultured for 9 to 11 days, the cells underwent separation to obtain CD4+ T cells. Participants completed two doses of the BNT162b2 or mRNA-1273 vaccine. Sequenced by immunoSEQ multiplex PCR; TCRdb stores in-frame clones only, minus some. The sample gives about 29,000 clones, 74% of which show up once; roughly 16% is in the top ten.

The V call is TRBV7-9, the J call TRBJ2-2; TRBD1 aligns across 8 bases. The sample in question was CD4+ T cells from PBMCs cultured with HCoV-OC43 spike peptides, obtained after COVID-19 vaccination. The sample's subset: HCoV-OC43 spike overlapping peptide pool stimulation. The source is a human donor who received a COVID-19 vaccine. Written as DNA, the CDR3 is TGTGCCAGCAGCGCCCACAGGGGGGTCACCGGGGAGCTGTTTTTT. Its protein is CASSAHRGVTGELFF.